One sample yielded the 18 T cell receptor beta chains listed below, sequenced in a study of identical twins. TCRdb re-called the 5' RACE reads with MiXCR, one entry per CDR3 protein. The data hold a few hundred thousand distinct CDR3 sequences, with approximately 10% observed a single time. Sequencing was carried out using memory T cells sorted from blood. These receptors came from a man in his fifties or sixties in good health.

This clonotype was detected ten times or more. The chain is built from TRBV6-5 and TRBJ2-1; 7 nucleotides match TRBD2. This CDR3 has 13 amino acids. CDR1 is MNHEY and CDR2 is SVGAGI in the germline V gene. V shed 4 bases and J 9 bases; nucleotides not matched to a gene: 6. The CDR3 loop is CASSLGLLGEQFF. The CDR3 region has the DNA TGTGCCAGCAGTTTGGGACTATTAGGTGAGCAGTTCTTC.

This clonotype was seen only a few times. The chain is built from TRBV21-1 and TRBJ2-1; the D call of TRBD2 is as the table states it, not checked on the DNA. TRBV21-1 is deemed a pseudogene. The CDR3 has 20 residues. As DNA, the CDR3 is TGTGCCAGCAGCAAAGACGTCAGGAGAATAGCGGGAGGATTAGATAATGAGCAGTTCTTC. It specifies CASSKDVRRIAGGLDNEQFF.

This clonotype has a count of ten or more. The chain joins TRBV11-2 to TRBJ2-3; TRBD2 matches at 12 bases. V dropped 11 bases and J dropped 4; count of bases not matched to a gene: 7. Per germline, CDR1 SGHAT and CDR2 FQNNGV. The CDR3 is 14 residues long. The CDR3 is CAEGTSGSADTQYF. CDR3 bases: TGTGCCGAAGGGACTAGCGGGTCGGCAGATACGCAGTATTTT.

This clonotype appeared many times. The chain links TRBV5-1 to TRBJ2-5, with TRBD2 as a possible D gene (5 bases). V was cut by 2 bases and J by 10 bases, with 18 bases left in between. The CDR3 runs to 14 residues. Germline assignment: CDR1 SGHRS and CDR2 YFSETQ. DNA for the CDR3: TGCGCCAGCAGCTTCACCGGAGACCTTGCGGGCCAGTACTTC. Protein: CASSFTGDLAGQYF.

This clonotype has just a few counts. The CDR3 coding sequence is TGTGCCAGCAGCGCGGACAGGGGGGAGACCCAGTACTTC. Translation: CASSADRGETQYF. The chain carries TRBV7-2 and TRBJ2-5, with 10 positions matching TRBD1. J lost 5 bases, V lost 5 bases, and 2 bases had no gene match. The CDR3 length is 13 residues. Germline CDR1 reads SGHTA; CDR2 reads FQGNSA.

This clonotype was picked up many times. The CDR3, as DNA: TGTGCCAGCAGGAAGGCCGACAGAACCCCCAATGAGCAGTTCTTC. Its translation is CASRKADRTPNEQFF. The gene calls are TRBV2 and TRBJ2-1; tentatively, D is TRBD1 (5 bases). The V end was cut by 6 bases, the J end by 6 bases, with 18 bases between. CDR1 and CDR2 from the germline V gene are SNHLY and FYNNEI. The CDR3 is made up of 15 amino acids.

This chain joins TRBV2 and TRBJ1-4; no reliable D call. In germline, CDR1 is SNHLY, CDR2 FYNNEI. Trimming stripped 9 bases from V and 0 bases from J, with 8 bases between. The CDR3 length is 13 residues. CDR3: CASLRATNEKLFF. The CDR3 region has the DNA TGTGCCAGTCTGAGGGCAACTAATGAAAAACTGTTTTTT.

Points on this clonotype: It is unclear where the CDR3 begins or ends on the DNA, so no DNA is shown, and the CDR3 is as TCRdb lists it. V is TRBV28 and J is TRBJ2-2; TRBD2 is taken as the D call from the table, unchecked against the DNA. Germline CDR1 reads MDHEN; CDR2 reads SYDVKM. The CDR3 is 16 residues long, ends included. CDR3 protein: CASSFSGGASGELFFF.

This clonotype has ten or more counts. The V gene is TRBV9, the J gene TRBJ1-2, with no clear D. V lost 0 bases and J lost 8, with 11 bases in between. The CDR3 contains 13 residues. Germline-derived CDR1 and CDR2 are SGDLS and YYNGEE. For the CDR3, the DNA is TGTGCCAGCAGCGTAGACCCGACGGGAGGCTACACCTTC. Translation gives CASSVDPTGGYTF.

This clonotype was seen only a few times. V gene TRBV9 combines with J gene TRBJ2-7; 8 bases align to TRBD2. J was trimmed by 2 bases and V by 4 bases; bases with no gene match: 8. Germline CDR1 reads SGDLS; CDR2 reads YYNGEE. CDR3 length: 15 amino acids. CDR3 sequence (DNA): TGTGCCAGCAGCATCTCTAGCGGGTCAGCCTACGAGCAGTACTTC. This translates into CASSISSGSAYEQYF.

V gene TRBV4-1 combines with J gene TRBJ1-1; D is perhaps TRBD1 (6 bases). The CDR3 has 15 residues. The V end was cut by 2 bases, the J end by 1 base, with 11 bases between. Germline CDR1 reads MGHRA; CDR2 reads YSYEKL. CDR3 protein: CASSQSSRGNTEAFF. The DNA for the CDR3 is TGCGCCAGCAGCCAATCAAGCAGGGGGAACACTGAAGCTTTCTTT.

This clonotype was detected ten times or more. CDR3 protein: CASRSTIGAYNEQFF. In nucleotides, the CDR3 is TGTGCCAGCAGGTCAACCATTGGGGCCTACAATGAGCAGTTCTTC. J is TRBJ2-1 and V is TRBV6-1, with no clear D. This CDR3 region has 15 residues. With 6 bases removed from V and 2 bases from J, the gap between germline ends came to 14 bases. Germline CDR1 and CDR2: MNHNS and SASEGT.

This chain uses TRBV15 with TRBJ1-5; a weak D match, TRBD1 (6 bases). Trimming removed 0 bases from V and 6 bases from J, with 12 bases in between. CDR3 length equals 15 residues. Per the germline V gene, CDR1 is LNHNV and CDR2 is YYDKDF (reference sequence). The DNA of the CDR3 is TGTGCCACCAGCAGAGACGGGGGCGACGCTCAGCCCCAGCATTTT. Its translation: CATSRDGGDAQPQHF.

The chain recombines TRBV6-1 with TRBJ1-5, with D possibly being TRBD1 (5 bases). The CDR3 spans 13 residues. Between the trimmed V and J ends, which lost 10 bases and 7 bases, there was a span of 17 bases. The germline V gene has CDR1 MNHNS and CDR2 SASEGT. CDR3 DNA sequence: TGTGCCACTGGGACCGCTAGGGCCCAGCCCCAGCATTTT. Amino acids: CATGTARAQPQHF.

The V call is TRBV5-5, the J call TRBJ2-3; D unresolved. This CDR3 is 15 amino acids long. V lost 5 bases, J lost 4 bases, and 17 bases lay in between. Germline CDR1 and CDR2: SGHKS and YYEKEE (reference sequence). The CDR3 DNA sequence: TGTGCCAGCAGGGTCTCCCGAGCGATTGCAGATACGCAGTATTTT. Its translation: CASRVSRAIADTQYF.

Many counts were recorded for this clonotype. The J gene is TRBJ2-5, the V gene TRBV5-1; no reliable D call. Germline lookup yields CDR1 SGHRS and CDR2 YFSETQ. Between the trimmed V and J ends, which lost 4 bases and 2 bases, there was a span of 6 bases. CDR3 length: 12 amino acids. CDR3 protein: CASSATQETQYF. DNA for the CDR3: TGCGCCAGCAGCGCTACACAAGAGACCCAGTACTTC.

This clonotype was seen a few times. This rearrangement joins TRBV5-6 to TRBJ2-3; no clear D gene. Germline CDR1 reads SGHDT; CDR2 reads YYEEEE. This CDR3 region has 14 residues. V was cut by 0 bases and J by 2 bases, with 7 bases left in between. In nucleotides, the CDR3 is TGTGCCAGCAGCTTGGATGGGGTCACAGATACGCAGTATTTT. It specifies CASSLDGVTDTQYF.

This clonotype was recorded a few times. V is TRBV10-3 and J is TRBJ2-3; 9 positions agree with TRBD2. V lost 7 bases to trimming and J lost 0 bases; unmatched junction nucleotides: 8. The V gene's germline CDR1 is ENHRY and CDR2 SYGVKD. This CDR3 has 16 residues. The CDR3 DNA reads as TGTGCCATCACGGGGTCTAGCGGGGCTAGCACAGATACGCAGTATTTT. Translating gives CAITGSSGASTDTQYF.